Following are 16 T cell receptor beta chains from one sample sequenced in a study of CXCR3-negative and CXCR3-positive naive CD8 T cells. TRB cDNA was prepared as libraries by UMI-labeled 5' RACE. For each CDR3 protein, TCRdb gives one entry from its re-call of the 5' RACE reads, without DNA. Its table records about 48,000 distinct CDR3 sequences. Sequencing used memory CD8+ T cells from blood. Receptors were obtained from a human donor in good health. Some clones in this sample may be carry-over from other donors' samples.

This sequence joins TRBV4-2 and TRBJ2-1; absent DNA, TCRdb's TRBD2 call cannot be checked. This CDR3 has 17 residues. Looked up from germline, CDR1 is LGHNA and CDR2 is YNFKEQ. The chain's CDR3 is CASSQERLAGGHNEQFF.

The chain is built from TRBV4-1 and TRBJ2-1; TCRdb's D call, TRBD2, is unchecked because there is no DNA. CDR3 size: 13 residues. CDR1 and CDR2 (germline): MGHRA, YSYEKL. The CDR3 spells CASSQGGFNEQFF.

This chain joins TRBV21-1 and TRBJ1-2; the D gene TCRdb calls, TRBD1, cannot be checked with no DNA. TRBV21-1 is reported as a pseudogene. The CDR3 sequence is 17 residues long. The CDR3 protein is CASSPPVGAFKPYGYTF.

The chain carries TRBV11-2 and TRBJ1-1. Germline CDR1 and CDR2: SGHAT and FQNNGV. The CDR3 is 13 residues long. The CDR3 is CASSLAMNTEAFF.

CDR3 sequence: CASRPRGNSYEQYF. The chain combines TRBV28 with TRBJ2-7; the D gene TCRdb calls, TRBD1, cannot be checked with no DNA. In germline, CDR1 is MDHEN, CDR2 SYDVKM. This CDR3 contains 14 residues.

The chain employs TRBV20-1 and TRBJ2-1; absent DNA, TCRdb's TRBD2 call cannot be checked. Germline lookup yields CDR1 DFQATT and CDR2 SNEGSKA (reference sequence). This CDR3 is built from 16 residues. The CDR3 reads CSATGLAGGPDGEQFF.

V gene TRBV6-4 combines with J gene TRBJ2-3; the D call from TCRdb, TRBD1, cannot be confirmed without DNA. The CDR3 covers 15 residues. The germline V gene has CDR1 MRHNA and CDR2 SNTAGT. The CDR3 is CASSDSGGTTDTQYF.

This chain connects TRBV10-3 to TRBJ2-4. The CDR3 sequence is 16 residues long. Looked up from germline, CDR1 is ENHRY and CDR2 is SYGVKD. This chain's CDR3 is CAISESTGLAKNIQYF.

The chain uses TRBV3-1 and TRBJ2-1; TCRdb designates TRBD1, a call that cannot be tested without DNA. Germline CDR1 reads LGHDT; CDR2 reads YNNKEL (reference sequence). The CDR3 consists of 14 residues. The CDR3 spells CASSQPEGGGEQFF.

The chain carries TRBV29-1 and TRBJ1-1; absent DNA, TCRdb's TRBD1 call cannot be checked. The CDR3 contains 16 residues. CDR1 and CDR2 from the germline V gene are SQVTM and ANQGSEA. CDR3 in amino acids: CSVDGGLYAMDTEAFF.

The chain combines TRBV5-6 with TRBJ1-4; TCRdb lists TRBD1, though no DNA is available to test this call. This CDR3 has 14 residues. Germline V gives CDR1 SGHDT, CDR2 YYEEEE. The CDR3 is CASSYPGSPEKLFF. Drawing the rest from reference TRBV5-6 and TRBJ1-4, the complete variable domain is DAGVTQSPTHLIKTRGQQVTLRCSPKSGHDTVSWYQQALGQGPQFIFQYYEEEERQRGNFPDRFSGHQFPNYSSELNVNALLLGDSALYLCASSYPGSPEKLFFGSGTQLSVL.

The chain couples TRBV20-1 to TRBJ2-5; TCRdb outputs TRBD1, but without DNA this stays unchecked. This CDR3 is built from 12 residues. Germline V lookup: CDR1 DFQATT, CDR2 SNEGSKA (reference sequence). CDR3 loop: CSARSGEVTQYF.

The genes are TRBV14 and TRBJ1-1. Germline CDR1 is SGHDN and CDR2 is FVKESK. This CDR3 comprises 16 residues. The CDR3 protein is CASSQDAVGRNTEAFF. The variable domain in full, completed from reference TRBV14 and TRBJ1-1, reads EAGVTQFPSHSVIEKGQTVTLRCDPISGHDNLYWYRRVMGKEIKFLLHFVKESKQDESGMPNNRFLAERTGGTYSTLKVQPAELEDSGVYFCASSQDAVGRNTEAFFGQGTRLTVV.

The chain is built from TRBV2 and TRBJ2-5; TCRdb proposes TRBD1, but this gene call is untestable without DNA. The germline V gene encodes CDR1 SNHLY and CDR2 FYNNEI. CDR3 length equals 15 residues. CDR3: CASIWTGDLGETQYF.

The chain joins TRBV4-2 to TRBJ1-6. The CDR3 extends over 13 amino acids. CDR1 and CDR2 (germline): LGHNA, YNFKEQ. CDR3 residues: CASSQGTDSPLHF.

The chain employs TRBV6-2 or TRBV6-3 and TRBJ2-5; TCRdb's assignment of TRBD1 cannot be checked, as there is no DNA. The germline gives CDR1 MNHEY, CDR2 SVGEGT. The CDR3 is 14 amino acids. The CDR3: CASGTGGYQETQYF.